This T cell receptor (beta chain) was profiled in a study of blood T cell repertoires in COVID-19. This table comes from immunoSEQ multiplex PCR, and its TCRdb copy is limited to in-frame clones, with some not included. The data contain 90,000 to 140,000 clones, around 81% of them singletons. Losses at the gene ends were 3 bases for V and 5 bases for J; bases not matched to a gene: 3. Germline CDR1 and CDR2: KGHSH and LQKENI. The length of the CDR3 is 13 residues. The V gene is TRBV18, the J gene TRBJ1-1; TRBD1 aligns across 7 bases. Sequenced sample: peripheral blood. This sequence was found in a man older than 75 with acute or convalescent COVID-19. DNA of the CDR3: TGTGCCAGCTCACCCGTACAGGGGACTGAAGCTTTCTTT. Translated: CASSPVQGTEAFF.